This T cell receptor (beta chain) was identified during a study of blood T cell repertoires in COVID-19. In the study overall: Sample material is recorded as cDNA or gDNA derived from T cells, B-cell-depleted T cells, or PBMCs.

In the source study's methods: Using reference gene primer amplification, nucleated cell counts were estimated. The repertoire was sequenced with immunoSEQ multiplex PCR; TCRdb's copy has only in-frame clones and lacks some. V and J calls and clone size are copied from that table; D and trimming were computed from the DNA. The sample consists of roughly 250,000 clones, 70% to 85% of them appearing once. Germline lookup yields CDR1 SGHRS and CDR2 YFSETQ. V shed 0 bases and J shed 2 bases, with 8 bases lying between them. The CDR3 sequence is 14 residues long. The receptor's source is a woman of 80 years or more with acute or convalescent COVID-19. The material sequenced was peripheral blood. The chain links TRBV5-1 to TRBJ1-2, with D possibly being TRBD1 (6 bases). CDR3 DNA: TGCGCCAGCAGCTTGGTAACAGGGAACTATGGCTACACCTTC. Translation: CASSLVTGNYGYTF.